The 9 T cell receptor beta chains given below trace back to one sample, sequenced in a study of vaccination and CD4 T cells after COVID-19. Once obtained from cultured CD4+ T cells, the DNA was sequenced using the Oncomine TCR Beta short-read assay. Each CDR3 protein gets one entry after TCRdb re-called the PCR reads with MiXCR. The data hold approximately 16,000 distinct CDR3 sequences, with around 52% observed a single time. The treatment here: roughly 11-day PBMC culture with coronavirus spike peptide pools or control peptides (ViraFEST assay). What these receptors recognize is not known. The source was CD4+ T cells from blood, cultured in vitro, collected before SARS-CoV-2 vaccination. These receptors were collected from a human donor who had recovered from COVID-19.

Written as DNA, the CDR3 is TGTGCCAGCAGATCGGGACAGGCGTTCGAAGCTTTCTTT. This translates into CASRSGQAFEAFF. The rearrangement links TRBV5-6 to TRBJ1-1; 8 bases fit TRBD1. The CDR3 consists of 13 residues. J gave up 8 bases and V 5 bases, and 8 bases lay outside the gene matches. Germline CDR1 reads SGHDT; CDR2 reads YYEEEE.

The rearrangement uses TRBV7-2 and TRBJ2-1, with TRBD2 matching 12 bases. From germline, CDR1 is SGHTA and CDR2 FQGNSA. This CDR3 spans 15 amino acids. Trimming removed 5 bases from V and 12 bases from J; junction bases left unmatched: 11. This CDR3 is CASSPRLAGELRQFF. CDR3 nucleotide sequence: TGTGCCAGCAGCCCACGACTAGCGGGGGAGCTCCGGCAGTTCTTC.

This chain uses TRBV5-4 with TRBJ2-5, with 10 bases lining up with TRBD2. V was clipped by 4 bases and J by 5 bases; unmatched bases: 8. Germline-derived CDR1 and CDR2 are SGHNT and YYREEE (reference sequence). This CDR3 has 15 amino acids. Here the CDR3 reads CASSPALAGVETQYF. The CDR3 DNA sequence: TGTGCCAGCAGCCCCGCTCTAGCGGGAGTTGAGACCCAGTACTTC.

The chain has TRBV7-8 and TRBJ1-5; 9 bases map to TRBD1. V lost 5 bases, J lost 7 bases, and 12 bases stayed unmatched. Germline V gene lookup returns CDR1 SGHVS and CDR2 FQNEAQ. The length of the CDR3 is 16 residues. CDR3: CASSREGTGHRQPQHF. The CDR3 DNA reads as TGTGCCAGCAGCAGAGAAGGGACAGGGCATCGACAGCCCCAGCATTTT.

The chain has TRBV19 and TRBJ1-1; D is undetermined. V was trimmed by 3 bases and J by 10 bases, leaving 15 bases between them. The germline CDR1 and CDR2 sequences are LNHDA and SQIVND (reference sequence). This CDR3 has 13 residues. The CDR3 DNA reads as TGTGCCAGTAGTATTTTAGCCGAGGGTAGAGCTTTCTTT. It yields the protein CASSILAEGRAFF.

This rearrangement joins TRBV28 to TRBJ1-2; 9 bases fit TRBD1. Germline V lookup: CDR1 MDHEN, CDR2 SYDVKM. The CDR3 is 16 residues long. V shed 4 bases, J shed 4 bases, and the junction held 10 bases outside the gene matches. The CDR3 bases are TGTGCCAGCAGTTCCGGGACAGGGAGACTCGGCTATGGCTACACCTTC. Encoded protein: CASSSGTGRLGYGYTF.

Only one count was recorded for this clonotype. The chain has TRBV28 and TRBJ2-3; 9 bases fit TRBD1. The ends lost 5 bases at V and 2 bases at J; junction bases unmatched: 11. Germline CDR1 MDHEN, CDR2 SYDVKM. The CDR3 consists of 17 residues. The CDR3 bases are TGTGCCAGCAGTGAACTCAGGGGGACAGGGATCACAGATACGCAGTATTTT. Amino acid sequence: CASSELRGTGITDTQYF. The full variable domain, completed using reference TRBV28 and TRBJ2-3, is DVKVTQSSRYLVKRTGEKVFLECVQDMDHENMFWYRQDPGLGLRLIYFSYDVKMKEKGDIPEGYSVSREKKERFSLILESASTNQTSMYLCASSELRGTGITDTQYFGPGTRLTVL.

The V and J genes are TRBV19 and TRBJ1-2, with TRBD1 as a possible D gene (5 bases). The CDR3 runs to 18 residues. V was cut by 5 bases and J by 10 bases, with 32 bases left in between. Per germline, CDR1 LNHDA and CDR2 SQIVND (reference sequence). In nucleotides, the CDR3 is TGTGCCAGTAGTGCCACTCTCCCGGGAGCTTCCGGGACGACGGCCTACACCTTC. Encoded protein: CASSATLPGASGTTAYTF.

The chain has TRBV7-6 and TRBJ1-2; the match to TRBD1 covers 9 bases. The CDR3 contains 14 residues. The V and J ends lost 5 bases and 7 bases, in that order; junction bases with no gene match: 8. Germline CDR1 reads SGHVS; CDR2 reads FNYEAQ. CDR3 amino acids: CASSAGQGRGGYTF. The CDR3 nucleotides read TGTGCCAGCAGCGCGGGACAGGGAAGGGGTGGCTACACCTTC.